The 9 T cell receptor beta chains presented below share a single source sample, sequenced in a study of vaccination effects on CD4 cells after COVID-19. Peptide-pool stimulation followed by sequencing identified expanded antigen-specific CD4+ clonotypes in the ViraFEST assay. A 10-day culture period preceded the isolation of CD4+ T cells. Absence of prior SARS-CoV-2 infection characterized the vaccine recipients, who showed negative nucleocapsid antibodies. Their antigen targets remain unknown. Clones were sequenced by immunoSEQ multiplex PCR, and TCRdb holds only the in-frame ones, with some missing. The sample lists 30,000 to 45,000 clones; about two thirds were seen once. This specimen consisted of CD4+ T cells from PBMCs cultured with SARS-CoV-2 spike peptides, obtained before COVID-19 vaccination. Source of these receptors: a human donor who received a COVID-19 vaccine.

This chain links TRBV20-1 with TRBJ1-1, with TRBD1 identical over 7 bases. The germline gives CDR1 DFQATT, CDR2 SNEGSKA (reference sequence). The CDR3 is 14 residues long. With V trimmed by 3 bases and J by 11 bases, 15 bases remained unmatched. The CDR3 here is CSASQPGQPYGAFF. The CDR3 nucleotides are TGCAGTGCTAGTCAGCCGGGACAGCCTTATGGGGCTTTCTTT.

The rearrangement links TRBV7-3 to TRBJ1-2; D might be TRBD1 (6 bases). There are 14 residues in the CDR3. Germline V gene sequence: CDR1 SGHTA, CDR2 FQGTGA. The V gene lost 5 bases and the J gene lost 8 bases, with 18 bases spanning the gap. The CDR3 sequence: CASSPGHMSWGYTF. Here the CDR3 DNA reads TGTGCCAGCAGCCCGGGACATATGAGTTGGGGCTACACCTTC. Full variable domain (outside the CDR3, taken from reference TRBV7-3 and TRBJ1-2): GAGVSQTPSNKVTEKGKYVELRCDPISGHTALYWYRQSLGQGPEFLIYFQGTGAADDSGLPNDRFFAVRPEGSVSTLKIQRTERGDSAVYLCASSPGHMSWGYTFGSGTRLTVV.

In DNA, the CDR3 is TGTGCCAGCAGCCCGGGTTTGGTGGACGAGCAGTACTTC. This encodes CASSPGLVDEQYF. This chain connects TRBV5-6 to TRBJ2-7; no definite D call. The CDR3 is 13 residues long. Germline V gene lookup returns CDR1 SGHDT and CDR2 YYEEEE. The ends were cut back, 4 bases at V and 5 bases at J, with 13 bases in the middle.

This clone was detected a few times. The rearrangement uses TRBV18 and TRBJ1-1, with D possibly TRBD1 on 6 matching bases. Germline assignment: CDR1 KGHSH and CDR2 LQKENI. V was clipped by 6 bases and J by 2 bases, with 13 bases between them. This CDR3 is built from 14 residues. The CDR3 reads CASSPRTVNTEAFF. CDR3 coding DNA: TGTGCCAGCTCTCCTAGGACAGTCAACACTGAAGCTTTCTTT. The full variable domain, with the rest looked up from reference TRBV18 and TRBJ1-1, is NAGVMQNPRHLVRRRGQEARLRCSPMKGHSHVYWYRQLPEEGLKFMVYLQKENIIDESGMPKERFSAEFPKEGPSILRIQQVVRGDSAAYFCASSPRTVNTEAFFGQGTRLTVV.

The chain uses TRBV20-1 and TRBJ1-5; 7 bases are a match to TRBD1. V trimming: 3 bases; J trimming: 5 bases; junction bases outside the gene matches: 4. This CDR3 contains 13 residues. Germline V gene lookup returns CDR1 DFQATT and CDR2 SNEGSKA (reference sequence). The CDR3 sequence is CSASRDRDQPQHF. The CDR3 DNA follows: TGCAGTGCTAGTAGGGACAGAGATCAGCCCCAGCATTTT.

V is TRBV11-2 and J is TRBJ2-1; D might be TRBD2 (5 bases). V lost 4 bases and J lost 9, with 10 bases in between. Germline CDR1 is SGHAT and CDR2 is FQNNGV. The CDR3 contains 12 residues. CDR3 region: CASSSGVGEQFF. Here the CDR3 DNA reads TGTGCCAGCAGCTCCGGGGTAGGTGAGCAGTTCTTC.

J is TRBJ1-1 and V is TRBV25-1; D ambiguous. This CDR3 region has 12 residues. Germline V CDR1 and CDR2: MGHDK, SYGVNS. V lost 4 bases to trimming and J lost 1 base, with 4 bases between them. CDR3 coding DNA: TGTGCCAGCAGTGCAGGGAACACTGAAGCTTTCTTT. It encodes CASSAGNTEAFF. Full variable domain (outside the CDR3, taken from reference TRBV25-1 and TRBJ1-1): EADIYQTPRYLVIGTGKKITLECSQTMGHDKMYWYQQDPGMELHLIHYSYGVNSTEKGDLSSESTVSRIRTEHFPLTLESARPSHTSQYLCASSAGNTEAFFGQGTRLTVV.

The genes are TRBV5-1 and TRBJ1-1, with TRBD1 identical over 9 bases. CDR1 and CDR2 from the germline V gene are SGHRS and YFSETQ. The ends lost 4 bases at V and 6 bases at J; junction bases unmatched: 7. The CDR3 sequence is 14 residues long. This chain's CDR3 is CASSLTTGGSEAFF. The CDR3 DNA is TGCGCCAGCAGCCTGACCACAGGGGGCTCTGAAGCTTTCTTT.

This clone has more than one count but fewer than ten. The V call is TRBV19, the J call TRBJ1-2; the D is unclear. Between the trimmed V and J ends, which lost 5 bases and 2 bases, there was a span of 15 bases. Germline V gives CDR1 LNHDA, CDR2 SQIVND (reference sequence). This CDR3 is built from 15 residues. CDR3 coding DNA: TGTGCCAGTAGTTCCAAGGACGGCGAAAACTATGGCTACACCTTC. Its translation: CASSSKDGENYGYTF.